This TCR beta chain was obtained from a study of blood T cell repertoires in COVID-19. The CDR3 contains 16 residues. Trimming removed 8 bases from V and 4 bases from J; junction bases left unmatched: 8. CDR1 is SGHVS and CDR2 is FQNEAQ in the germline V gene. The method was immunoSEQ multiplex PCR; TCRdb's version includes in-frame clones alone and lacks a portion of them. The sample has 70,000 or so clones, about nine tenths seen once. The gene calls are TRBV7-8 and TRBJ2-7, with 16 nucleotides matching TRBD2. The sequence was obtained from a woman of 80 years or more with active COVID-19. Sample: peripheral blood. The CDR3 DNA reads TGTGCCAGCGGCATAGGGACTAGCGGGAGGGGGTACGAGCAGTACTTC. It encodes CASGIGTSGRGYEQYF.